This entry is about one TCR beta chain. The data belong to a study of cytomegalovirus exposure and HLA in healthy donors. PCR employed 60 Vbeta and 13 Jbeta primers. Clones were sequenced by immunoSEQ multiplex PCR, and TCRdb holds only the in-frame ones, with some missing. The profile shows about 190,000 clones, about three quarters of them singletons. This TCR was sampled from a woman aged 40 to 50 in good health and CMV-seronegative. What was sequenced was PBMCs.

CDR3 nucleotides: TGCAGTGCTAGAGCTACCCGTGAGCAGTTCTTC. Translation gives CSARATREQFF. The genes are TRBV20-1 and TRBJ2-1; no definite D call. The CDR3 contains 11 residues. V was cut by 1 base and J by 9 bases, with 7 bases left in between. From germline, CDR1 is DFQATT and CDR2 SNEGSKA (reference sequence).